These 7 T cell receptor beta chains share one sample of origin, sequenced in a study of response to subunit inactivated influenza vaccine. Each CDR3 protein gets one entry after TCRdb re-called the RT-PCR reads with MiXCR. The sample lists 450,000 to 550,000 distinct CDR3 sequences, roughly 23% seen once, with over 1.5% in the top ten. This specimen was CD4+ T cells sorted from PBMCs, taken more than 4 days after vaccination. Receptors were obtained from a man aged 45-65 years who received an inactivated influenza vaccine.

This clonotype was seen only a few times. V gene TRBV10-3 combines with J gene TRBJ2-3; D uncertain. V was cut by 6 bases and J by 1 base, with 14 bases left in between. The CDR3 is 15 amino acids. CDR1 is ENHRY and CDR2 is SYGVKD in the germline V gene. The CDR3 nucleotides read TGTGCCATCAGGGGCCAGGCAGTAGGCACAGATACGCAGTATTTT. Translation: CAIRGQAVGTDTQYF.

The genes are TRBV6-2 or TRBV6-3 and TRBJ2-2; no definite D call. The CDR3 totals 12 residues. The germline V gene has CDR1 MNHEY and CDR2 SVGEGT. Between the trimmed V and J ends, which lost 7 bases and 5 bases, there was a span of 8 bases. The CDR3 loop reads CASKRGTGELFF. Written as DNA, the CDR3 is TGTGCCAGCAAACGTGGAACCGGGGAGCTGTTTTTT.

This clonotype was counted a few times. This chain connects TRBV20-1 to TRBJ2-7; a weak D match, TRBD1 (5 bases). The germline V gene has CDR1 DFQATT and CDR2 SNEGSKA (reference sequence). This CDR3 has 16 residues. The ends were cut back, 4 bases at V and 6 bases at J, with 25 bases in the middle. CDR3 residues: CSAKTPGAQGAGEQYF. The CDR3 coding sequence is TGCAGTGCTAAAACCCCTGGGGCTCAGGGCGCCGGCGAGCAGTACTTC.

This sequence joins TRBV20-1 and TRBJ1-3; unclear D gene. Per germline, CDR1 DFQATT and CDR2 SNEGSKA (reference sequence). V shed 5 bases and J shed 0 bases, with 8 bases lying between them. CDR3 length equals 13 residues. The CDR3 DNA reads TGCAGTGCTGCAAGAAACTCTGGAAACACCATATATTTT. Its translation is CSAARNSGNTIYF.

This chain connects TRBV2 to TRBJ2-7; possibly TRBD1 for D (5 bases). This CDR3 has 11 amino acids. V was cut by 7 bases and J by 5 bases, with 9 bases left in between. CDR1 and CDR2 from the germline V gene are SNHLY and FYNNEI. CDR3 sequence: CASIRGDEQYF. The CDR3 coding sequence is TGTGCCAGCATTAGGGGTGACGAGCAGTACTTC.

This chain joins TRBV28 and TRBJ2-1; 7 bases line up with TRBD2. The CDR3 covers 16 residues. V dropped 4 bases and J dropped 6; count of bases not matched to a gene: 12. The germline CDR1 and CDR2 sequences are MDHEN and SYDVKM. The CDR3 sequence: CASSSRGGTNPNEQFF. CDR3 coding DNA: TGTGCCAGCAGTTCCCGTGGTGGGACTAACCCCAATGAGCAGTTCTTC.

This chain links TRBV12-5 with TRBJ2-2; TRBD2 matches at 14 bases. The CDR3 covers 16 residues. Trimming removed 7 bases from V and 4 bases from J; junction bases left unmatched: 5. CDR1 and CDR2 from the germline V gene are LGHNT and FRNRAP. The CDR3 sequence: CASALGLAGGTGELFF. The CDR3 DNA reads TGTGCTAGTGCCCTCGGACTAGCGGGGGGCACCGGGGAGCTGTTTTTT.